This T cell receptor (beta chain) was identified during a study of identical twins (dated by TCRdb to about 2016). Context from the whole study: To test whether fetal clonotypes persist, the study used deep sequencing on TCR alpha and beta repertoires from monozygotic twins, unrelated adults of various ages, and cord blood. Replicate twin experiments were performed at different times using different library preparation protocols to rule out contamination.

Remarks on this clonotype: Its antigen is currently not known. The input lacks base qualities; no much larger clone sits a single base away.

Library preparation employed 5' RACE. The listed sequencing device is Illumina HiSeq 2000. Template switching added a universal primer binding site, and the final cDNA carried a unique molecular identifier that allowed TCR cDNA molecules to be counted accurately. Specific primers in the conserved constant-segment region were used to synthesize first-strand cDNA for the TCR alpha and beta chains. To control for contamination, each cDNA library was double barcoded with a SMART-Mk sample barcode plus Illumina barcodes. TruSeq adapter sequences, together with Illumina sample barcodes, were added in two successive PCR steps. The Illumina HiSeq platform was used with custom primers to sequence TCR alpha and beta cDNA libraries. Per the authors' processing: MiGEC processed the raw reads to extract unique molecular identifiers, while MiXCR was used to determine the CDR3 positions. Recombination models were inferred per individual with the repgenHMM and IGoR tools using an EM algorithm. The tcR package in R was used for shared clonotype analysis, with sharing normalized by the product of cloneset sizes. To study raw recombination without the effects of thymic and clonal selection, out-of-frame nonproductive sequences were analyzed. In-frame beta chains were kept once TCRdb had trimmed the public reads at Q25 with fastp and called clones with MiXCR. One record per CDR3 amino acid sequence lists the most common genes and DNA. The V and J calls here are based on TCRdb, not the publication. The sample includes 1.5 million or so distinct CDR3 sequences, with less than 35% observed a single time. Approximately 0.25% of the sample goes to the ten largest clones.

All donors were healthy Caucasians. The full study reports these points: Conclusions relied on cross-sectional statistical analysis, since the same donors could not be followed over many years. Excess twin sharing in beta out-of-frame sequences was weaker because fewer shared sequences lowered the signal-to-noise ratio. Compared with coincidental sharing between unrelated individuals, an excess of low generation-probability sequences was observed among out-of-frame TCR alpha sequences shared between twins. Abundant cord blood beta clonotypes had fewer insertions, young adult naive repertoires showed a similar but weaker trend, and memory repertoires showed no such trend. Zero-insertion analyses could be partly confounded by invariant T cells such as MAIT and iNKT, though diverse VJ usage argued against such confounding for most clonotypes. Recombination models systematically underestimated out-of-frame TCR alpha sharing in monozygotic twins but agreed with sharing between unrelated individuals.

Including cysteine and phenylalanine, the CDR3 has 15 amino acids. Just the 45-base CDR3 DNA is kept, in frame starting at base 1. The CDR1 and CDR2 encoded by the germline V gene (reference sequence) are MNHEY and SMNVEV. V is pared back by 4 bases and J by 2 bases, with 14 bases lying between the germline termini. The chain is assembled from TRBV27 and TRBJ1-1, and TRBD1 may be the D gene, going by 6 matching bases. This receptor was taken from a newborn girl in good health. The sample consisted of cord blood. Read as DNA, the sequence is TGTGCCAGCAGTTGGTCTTGGACAGCAAACACTGAAGCTTTCTTT. Its translation is CASSWSWTANTEAFF.